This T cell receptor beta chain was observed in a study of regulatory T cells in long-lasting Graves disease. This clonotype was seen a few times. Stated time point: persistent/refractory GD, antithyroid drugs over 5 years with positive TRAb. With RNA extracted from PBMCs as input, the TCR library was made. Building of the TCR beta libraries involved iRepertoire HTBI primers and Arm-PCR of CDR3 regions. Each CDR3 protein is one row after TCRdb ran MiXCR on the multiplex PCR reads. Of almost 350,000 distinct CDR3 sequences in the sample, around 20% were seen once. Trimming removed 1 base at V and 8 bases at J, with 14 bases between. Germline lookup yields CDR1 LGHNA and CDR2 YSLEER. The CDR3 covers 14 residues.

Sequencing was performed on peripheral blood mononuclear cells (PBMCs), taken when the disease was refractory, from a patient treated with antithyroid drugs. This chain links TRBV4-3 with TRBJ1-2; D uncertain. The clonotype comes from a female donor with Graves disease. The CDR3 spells CASSQVGSGTGYTF. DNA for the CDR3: TGCGCCAGCAGCCAAGTAGGCTCCGGTACGGGCTACACCTTC.